This section outlines one TCR beta chain sequence together with its context. V lost 3 bases and J lost 4, with 13 bases in between. The CDR3 runs 13 residues. Germline CDR1 reads SQVTM; CDR2 reads ANQGSEA. The data were obtained in a study of blood T cells in healthy people across ages. For the second PCR, which ran for about 7 to 11 cycles, a sample-barcoded 5' primer and a J-beta primer mix were used. One entry per CDR3 protein results from TCRdb running MiXCR on the 5' RACE reads. The sample contains about 1,400,000 distinct CDR3 sequences, around 59% of which appear only once. Donors each provided 8 to 10 milliliters of peripheral blood.

Material: blood. The TCR comes from a man between 18 and 35 years old in good health. V usage is TRBV29-1 and J usage is TRBJ2-7; perhaps TRBD1 as D (6 bases). The CDR3 coding sequence is TGCAGCGTTGATATCCAGGGGAGATACGAGCAGTACTTC. Its protein product is CSVDIQGRYEQYF.